This T cell receptor beta chain was identified during a study of cytomegalovirus exposure and HLA in healthy donors. Worth noting for this clone: As yet, its antigen is unknown.

PCR involved 60 Vbeta and 13 Jbeta primers. Sequenced by immunoSEQ multiplex PCR; TCRdb stores in-frame clones only, minus some. The sample records 120,000 or so clones, 75% to 85% being singletons. Notes on the study in general: The records held CMV serostatus as the only immune exposure information. Previously analyzed data showed that most TCR beta V segments were productive at a frequency of about 87% or about 30%. HLA alleles showed associations with about 15,000 TCR beta sequences in a later analysis, at a 0.05 false discovery rate.

Per the germline V gene, CDR1 is SGHTA and CDR2 is FQGTGA. The CDR3 sequence is 14 residues long. Trimming took 3 bases from V and 7 from J, leaving 12 bases between them. The V gene is TRBV7-3, the J gene TRBJ2-2; the D gene is possibly TRBD2 (5 bases). The sequencing sample was made of PBMCs. This receptor was identified in a woman aged 45 to 65 in good health and CMV-seropositive. This CDR3 reads CASSFGGRSGELFF. As DNA, the CDR3 is TGTGCCAGCAGCTTTGGAGGTCGAAGCGGGGAGCTGTTTTTT.